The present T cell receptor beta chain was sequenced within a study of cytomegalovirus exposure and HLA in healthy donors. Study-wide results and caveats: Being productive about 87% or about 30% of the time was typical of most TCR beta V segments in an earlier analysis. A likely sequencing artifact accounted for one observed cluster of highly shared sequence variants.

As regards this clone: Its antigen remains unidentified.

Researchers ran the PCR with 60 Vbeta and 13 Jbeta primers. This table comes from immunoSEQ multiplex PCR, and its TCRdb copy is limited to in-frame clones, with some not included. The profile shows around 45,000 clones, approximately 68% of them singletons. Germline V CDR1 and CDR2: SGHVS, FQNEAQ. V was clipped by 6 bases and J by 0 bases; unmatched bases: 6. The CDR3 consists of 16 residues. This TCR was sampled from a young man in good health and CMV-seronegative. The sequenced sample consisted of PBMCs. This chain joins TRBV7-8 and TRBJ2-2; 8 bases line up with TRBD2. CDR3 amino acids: CASSIFSGTNTGELFF. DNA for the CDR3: TGTGCCAGCAGTATTTTTAGCGGGACGAACACCGGGGAGCTGTTTTTT.